The TCR beta chain described here comes from a study of T cell responses to AZD1222 COVID-19 vaccine. General study findings and limits: Among AZD1222 vaccinees, only six or seven were seropositive at baseline. Spike-specific TCR depth and breadth grew after two AZD1222 doses. Repertoires were sampled only after the peak T cell response.

Germline V lookup: CDR1 ENHRY, CDR2 SYGVKD. Trimming shortened V by 4 bases and J by 0 bases, and 7 bases separated the two germline ends. The CDR3 runs to 14 residues. Profiled with immunoSEQ multiplex PCR; TCRdb holds only in-frame clones, not every one. The table has 110,000 or so clones, 82% seen once. A note on this clone: What it binds is unknown.

This specimen was peripheral blood, taken on day 0 of AZD1222 vaccination. The chain employs TRBV10-3 and TRBJ1-5, with a possible D match to TRBD1 (5 bases). The receptor was isolated from an adult in good health. The CDR3 here is CAISGGVSNQPQHF. DNA for the CDR3: TGTGCCATCAGTGGAGGGGTTAGCAATCAGCCCCAGCATTTT.